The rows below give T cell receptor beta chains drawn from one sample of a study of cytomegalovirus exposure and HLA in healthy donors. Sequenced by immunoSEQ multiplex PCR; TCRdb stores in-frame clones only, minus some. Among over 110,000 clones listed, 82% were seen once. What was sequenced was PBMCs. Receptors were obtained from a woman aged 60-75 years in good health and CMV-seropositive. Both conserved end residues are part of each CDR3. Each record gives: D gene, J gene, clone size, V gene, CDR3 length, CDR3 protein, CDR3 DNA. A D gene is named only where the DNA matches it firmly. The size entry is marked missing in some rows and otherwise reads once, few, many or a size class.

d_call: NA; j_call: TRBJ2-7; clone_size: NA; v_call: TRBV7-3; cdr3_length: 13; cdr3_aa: CASSLTGVGEQYF; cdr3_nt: TGTGCCAGCAGCTTAACAGGGGTTGGCGAGCAGTACTTC
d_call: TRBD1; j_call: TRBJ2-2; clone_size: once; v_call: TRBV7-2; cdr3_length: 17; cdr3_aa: CASSLASGTGLVGELFF; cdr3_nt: TGTGCCAGCAGCTTAGCAAGTGGGACAGGGTTGGTCGGGGAGCTGTTTTTT
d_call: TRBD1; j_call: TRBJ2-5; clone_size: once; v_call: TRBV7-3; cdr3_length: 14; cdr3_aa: CASSSQGSGETQYF; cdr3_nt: TGTGCCAGCAGCTCACAGGGGTCCGGCGAGACCCAGTACTTC
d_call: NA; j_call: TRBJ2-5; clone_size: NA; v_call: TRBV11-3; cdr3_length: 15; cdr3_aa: CASSLDRRERETQYF; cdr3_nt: TGTGCCAGCAGCTTAGATCGGAGGGAAAGAGAGACCCAGTACTTC
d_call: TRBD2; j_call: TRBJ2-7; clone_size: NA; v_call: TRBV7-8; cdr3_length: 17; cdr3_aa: CASSHLERSGRAYEQYF; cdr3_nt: TGTGCCAGCAGCCATCTCGAGCGTAGCGGGAGGGCGTACGAGCAGTACTTC
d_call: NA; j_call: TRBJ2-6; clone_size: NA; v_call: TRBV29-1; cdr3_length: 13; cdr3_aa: CSVAGAGANVLTF; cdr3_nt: TGCAGCGTTGCGGGTGCTGGGGCCAACGTCCTGACTTTC
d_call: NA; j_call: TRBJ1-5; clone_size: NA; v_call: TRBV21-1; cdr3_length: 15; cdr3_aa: CASSFRGQFNQPQHF; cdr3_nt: TGTGCCAGCAGCTTCAGAGGACAGTTCAATCAGCCCCAGCATTTT
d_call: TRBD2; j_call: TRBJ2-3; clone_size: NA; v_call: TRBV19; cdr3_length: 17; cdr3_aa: CASSIAASGASTDTQYF; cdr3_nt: TGTGCCAGTAGTATAGCGGCTAGCGGGGCGAGCACAGATACGCAGTATTTT
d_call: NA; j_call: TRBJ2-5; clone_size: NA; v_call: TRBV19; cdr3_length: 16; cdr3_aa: CASSTRDNVRQETQYF; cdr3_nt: TGTGCCAGTAGTACCCGGGACAATGTACGCCAAGAGACCCAGTACTTC
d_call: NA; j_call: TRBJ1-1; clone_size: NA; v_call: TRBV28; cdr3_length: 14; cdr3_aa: CASSFRNMNTEAFF; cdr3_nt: TGTGCCAGCAGTTTTCGTAACATGAACACTGAAGCTTTCTTT
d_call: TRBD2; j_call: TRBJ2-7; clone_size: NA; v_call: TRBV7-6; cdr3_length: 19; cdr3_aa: CASSPWTEGRASGRYEQYF; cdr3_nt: TGTGCCAGCAGCCCATGGACAGAAGGGAGGGCTAGCGGGAGGTACGAGCAGTACTTC
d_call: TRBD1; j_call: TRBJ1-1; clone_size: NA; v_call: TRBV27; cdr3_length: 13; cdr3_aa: CASSYGTEGKAFF; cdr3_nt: TGTGCCAGCAGTTACGGGACAGAGGGTAAAGCTTTCTTT
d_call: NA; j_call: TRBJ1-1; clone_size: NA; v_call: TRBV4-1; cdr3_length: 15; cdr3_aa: CASSHRESAGTEAFF; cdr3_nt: TGCGCCAGCAGCCATAGGGAGTCCGCGGGTACTGAAGCTTTCTTT
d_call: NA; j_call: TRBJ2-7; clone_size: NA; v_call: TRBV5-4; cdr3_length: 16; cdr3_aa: CASSFGGSTRLDEQYF; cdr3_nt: TGTGCCAGCAGCTTCGGTGGTAGCACCCGCCTGGACGAGCAGTACTTC
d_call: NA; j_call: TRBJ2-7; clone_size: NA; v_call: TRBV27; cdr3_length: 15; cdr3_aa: CASSPTGPHSYEQYF; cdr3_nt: TGTGCCAGCAGTCCAACAGGGCCCCACTCCTACGAGCAGTACTTC
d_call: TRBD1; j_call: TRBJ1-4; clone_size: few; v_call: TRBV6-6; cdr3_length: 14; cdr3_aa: CASSRRDRVEKLFF; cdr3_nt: TGTGCCAGCAGTCGACGGGACAGAGTGGAAAAACTGTTTTTT
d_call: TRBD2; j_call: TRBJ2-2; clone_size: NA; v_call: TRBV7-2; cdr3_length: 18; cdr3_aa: CASSSAGRTSGKTGELFF; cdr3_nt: TGTGCCAGCAGCTCCGCCGGGCGGACTAGCGGGAAAACCGGGGAGCTGTTTTTT
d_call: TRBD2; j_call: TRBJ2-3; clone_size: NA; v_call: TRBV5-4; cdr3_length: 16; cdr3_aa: CASSLGVAGGTDTQYF; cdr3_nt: TGTGCCAGCAGCTTGGGAGTAGCGGGGGGGACAGATACGCAGTATTTT
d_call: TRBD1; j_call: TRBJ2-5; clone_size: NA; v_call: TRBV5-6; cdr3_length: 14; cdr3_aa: CASSGTGKQETQYF; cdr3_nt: TGTGCCAGCAGTGGGACAGGGAAACAAGAGACCCAGTACTTC
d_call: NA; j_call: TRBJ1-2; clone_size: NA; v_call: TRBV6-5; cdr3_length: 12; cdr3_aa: CASSRRGYGYTF; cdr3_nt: TGTGCCAGCAGTCGTAGGGGTTATGGCTACACCTTC
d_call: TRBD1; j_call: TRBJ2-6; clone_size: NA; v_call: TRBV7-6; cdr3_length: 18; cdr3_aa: CASSGTGTGGSGANVLTF; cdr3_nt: TGTGCCAGCAGCGGCACCGGGACAGGGGGCTCTGGGGCCAACGTCCTGACTTTC
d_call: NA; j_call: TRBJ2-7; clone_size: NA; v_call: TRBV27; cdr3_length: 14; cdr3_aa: CASSYGERDYEQYF; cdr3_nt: TGTGCCAGCAGTTACGGGGAGAGGGACTACGAGCAGTACTTC
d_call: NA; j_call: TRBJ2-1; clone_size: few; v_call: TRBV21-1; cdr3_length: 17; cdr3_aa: CASSKGPDFGGANEQFF; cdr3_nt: TGTGCCAGCAGCAAAGGACCGGATTTTGGAGGTGCCAATGAGCAGTTCTTC
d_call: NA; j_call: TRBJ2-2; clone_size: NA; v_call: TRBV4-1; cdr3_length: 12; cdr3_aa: CASSPSTGELFF; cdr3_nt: TGCGCCAGCAGCCCTTCGACCGGGGAGCTGTTTTTT
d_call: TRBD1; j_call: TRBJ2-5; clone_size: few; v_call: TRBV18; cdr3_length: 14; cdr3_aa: CASSRWTGDETQYF; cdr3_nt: TGTGCCAGCTCACGGTGGACAGGGGATGAGACCCAGTACTTC
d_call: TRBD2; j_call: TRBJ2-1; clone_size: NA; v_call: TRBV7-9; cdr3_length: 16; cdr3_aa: CASSLRSGSPYNEQFF; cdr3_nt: TGTGCCAGCAGCCTCAGGAGCGGGAGTCCGTACAATGAGCAGTTCTTC
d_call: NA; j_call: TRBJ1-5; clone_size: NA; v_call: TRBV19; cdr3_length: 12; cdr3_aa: CASSLLNQPQHF; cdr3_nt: TGTGCCAGTAGTCTTCTTAATCAGCCCCAGCATTTT
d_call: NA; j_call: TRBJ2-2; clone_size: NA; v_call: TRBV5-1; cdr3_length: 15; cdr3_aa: CASSLRGRRAGELFF; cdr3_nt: NA
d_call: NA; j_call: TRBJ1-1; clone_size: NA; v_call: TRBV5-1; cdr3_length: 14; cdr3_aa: CASSPKSPLSEAFF; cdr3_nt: TGCGCCAGCAGCCCGAAATCACCTTTGAGTGAAGCTTTCTTT
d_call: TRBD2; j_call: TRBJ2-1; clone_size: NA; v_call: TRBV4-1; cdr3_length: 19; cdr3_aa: CASSQEGRIPGLAGSEQFF; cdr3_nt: TGCGCCAGCAGCCAGGAGGGGCGGATACCGGGACTAGCGGGGAGTGAGCAGTTCTTC
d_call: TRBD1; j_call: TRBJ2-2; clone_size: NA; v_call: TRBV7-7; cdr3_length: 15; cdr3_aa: CASSHRQGGTGELFF; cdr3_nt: TGTGCTAGCAGCCACAGACAGGGTGGGACCGGGGAGCTGTTTTTT
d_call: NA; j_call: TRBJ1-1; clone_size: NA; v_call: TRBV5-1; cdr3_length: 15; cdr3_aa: CASRHTTELNTEAFF; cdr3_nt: TGCGCCAGCAGGCACACGACAGAATTGAACACTGAAGCTTTCTTT
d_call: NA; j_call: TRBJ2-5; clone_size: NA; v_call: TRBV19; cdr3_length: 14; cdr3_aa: CASSDLAFQETQYF; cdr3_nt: TGTGCCAGTAGTGATCTAGCGTTTCAAGAGACCCAGTACTTC
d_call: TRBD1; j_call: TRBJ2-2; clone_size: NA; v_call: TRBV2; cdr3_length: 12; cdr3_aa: CASNEGARELFF; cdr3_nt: TGTGCCAGCAACGAGGGGGCTAGGGAGCTGTTTTTT
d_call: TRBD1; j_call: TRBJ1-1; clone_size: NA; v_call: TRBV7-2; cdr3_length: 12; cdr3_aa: CASSFGQGEAFF; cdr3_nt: TGTGCCAGCAGCTTCGGACAGGGGGAAGCTTTCTTT
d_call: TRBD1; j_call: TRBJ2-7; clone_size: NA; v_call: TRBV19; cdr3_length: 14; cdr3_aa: CASSPRGISYEQYF; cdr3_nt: TGTGCCAGTAGTCCCAGGGGGATCTCCTACGAGCAGTACTTC
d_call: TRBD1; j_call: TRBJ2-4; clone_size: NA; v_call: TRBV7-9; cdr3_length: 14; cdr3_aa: CASSLDGTANIQYF; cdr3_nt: TGTGCCAGCAGCTTGGACGGGACAGCAAACATTCAGTACTTC
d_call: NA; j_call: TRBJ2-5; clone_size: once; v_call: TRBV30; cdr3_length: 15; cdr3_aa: CAWTARDIPGETQYF; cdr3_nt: TGTGCCTGGACCGCCCGGGACATCCCTGGGGAGACCCAGTACTTC
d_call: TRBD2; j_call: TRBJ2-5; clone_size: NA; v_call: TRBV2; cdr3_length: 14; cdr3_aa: CASSGDGGQETQYF; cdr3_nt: TGTGCCAGCAGTGGGGACGGGGGGCAAGAGACCCAGTACTTC
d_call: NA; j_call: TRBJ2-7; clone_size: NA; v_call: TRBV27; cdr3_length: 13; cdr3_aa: CASTDGSSYEQYF; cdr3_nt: TGTGCCAGCACGGACGGGAGCTCCTACGAGCAGTACTTC
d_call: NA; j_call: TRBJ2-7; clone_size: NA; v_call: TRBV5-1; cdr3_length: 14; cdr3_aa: CASSGGGLLSEQYF; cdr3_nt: TGCGCCAGCAGCGGAGGAGGGCTCTTGTCCGAGCAGTACTTC
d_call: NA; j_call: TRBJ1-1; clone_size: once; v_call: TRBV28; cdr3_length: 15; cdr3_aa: CASSLPGGGRAEAFF; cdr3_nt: TGTGCCAGCAGCCTCCCCGGGGGGGGGCGGGCTGAAGCTTTCTTT
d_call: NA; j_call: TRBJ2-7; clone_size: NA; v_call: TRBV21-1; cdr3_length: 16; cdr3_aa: CASSKEPGQGDYEQYF; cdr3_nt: TGTGCCAGCAGCAAAGAACCGGGACAGGGGGACTACGAGCAGTACTTC
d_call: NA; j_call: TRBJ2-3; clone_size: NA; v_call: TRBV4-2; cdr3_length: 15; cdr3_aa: CASSQGQGPVDTQYF; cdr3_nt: TGTGCCAGCAGCCAAGGCCAGGGTCCTGTAGATACGCAGTATTTT
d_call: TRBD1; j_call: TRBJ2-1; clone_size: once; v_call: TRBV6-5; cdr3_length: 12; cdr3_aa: CASSDRGNEQFF; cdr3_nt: TGTGCCAGCAGTGACAGGGGGAATGAGCAGTTCTTC
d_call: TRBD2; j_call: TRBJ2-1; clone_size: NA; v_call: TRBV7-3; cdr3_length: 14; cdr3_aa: CASSLTSGRGEQFF; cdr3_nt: TGTGCCAGCAGCTTAACTAGCGGGAGGGGAGAGCAGTTCTTC